This T cell receptor (beta chain) originates from a study of technical replicates of blood from a few donors. Profiled with immunoSEQ multiplex PCR; TCRdb holds only in-frame clones, not every one. The sample lists under 55,000 clones, 95% to 97% occurring once. The CDR3 totals 12 residues. Germline CDR1 is SNHLY and CDR2 is FYNNEI. V shed 5 bases and J shed 5 bases, with 7 bases lying between them. This TCR derives from a human donor in good health. The genes are TRBV2 and TRBJ2-1, with D perhaps TRBD2 (6 bases). Sequenced material: T cells isolated from PBMCs. CDR3 amino acids: CASSRLDNEQFF. The DNA of the CDR3 is TGTGCCAGCAGTAGACTAGACAATGAGCAGTTCTTC.